This entry lists 16 T cell receptor beta chains sequenced from one sample in a study of blood T cell repertoires in COVID-19. Sequencing was performed with immunoSEQ multiplex PCR; in TCRdb, only in-frame clones are kept and a portion is missing. The sample carries 150,000 to 200,000 clones, more than 65% recorded once. Material for sequencing was PBMCs or T cells enriched from blood (not recorded which). The receptor source for this set is a man between 50 and 59 years old who had recovered from COVID-19.

The chain has TRBV3-1 (or the pseudogene TRBV3-2) and TRBJ1-1; no firm D call. In germline, CDR1 is LGHDT, CDR2 YNNKEL (reference sequence). V was shortened by 6 bases and J by 2 bases, with 13 bases between the two germline ends. The CDR3 has 14 amino acids. CDR3 loop: CASRQDSTNTEAFF. The CDR3 bases are TGTGCCAGCAGGCAGGATAGTACTAACACTGAAGCTTTCTTT.

CDR3 sequence (DNA): TGTGCCAGCAGCCAAGAGGCGGTCGCTTGGCGGCCCCTCCACTTT. Protein sequence: CASSQEAVAWRPLHF. V gene TRBV4-2 combines with J gene TRBJ1-6, with D unclear. CDR1 is LGHNA and CDR2 is YNFKEQ in the germline V gene. The CDR3 has 15 amino acids. Trimming cost V 0 bases and J 13 bases, with 16 bases left between them.

The rearrangement links TRBV2 to TRBJ2-2; D perhaps matches TRBD2 (6 bases). The germline V gene encodes CDR1 SNHLY and CDR2 FYNNEI. The CDR3 extends over 15 amino acids. V lost 1 base and J lost 3, with 9 bases in between. The CDR3 bases are TGTGCCAGCAGTGAAGTCGGGGGTTACACCGGGGAGCTGTTTTTT. Its protein is CASSEVGGYTGELFF.

CDR3 loop: CASSQDPAGGVYGYTF. The DNA of the CDR3 is TGTGCCAGCAGCCAAGATCCCGCAGGGGGCGTCTATGGCTACACCTTC. The rearrangement joins TRBV3-1 (or the pseudogene TRBV3-2) to TRBJ1-2; 8 bases line up with TRBD1. The length of the CDR3 is 16 residues. Germline values: CDR1 LGHDT, CDR2 YNNKEL (reference sequence). Trimming took 0 bases from V and 4 from J; bases not matched to a gene: 7.

This chain joins TRBV30 and TRBJ1-5; 8 bases agree with TRBD1. The V segment lost 8 bases and the J segment 2 bases; nucleotides outside the gene matches: 5. The CDR3 runs to 13 residues. Looked up from germline, CDR1 is GTSNPN and CDR2 is SVGIG (reference sequence). CDR3 amino acids: CAQGAGGNQPQHF. The CDR3 coding sequence is TGTGCCCAGGGGGCCGGTGGCAATCAGCCCCAGCATTTT.

This sequence joins TRBV19 and TRBJ2-1, with 9 bases aligning to TRBD2. CDR3 size: 17 residues. Trimming took 4 bases from V and 4 from J; bases not matched to a gene: 11. Germline V gene data show CDR1 as LNHDA and CDR2 as SQIVND (reference sequence). Here the CDR3 DNA reads TGTGCCAGTAGTACTCTAACGGCGCGGGGGGGGTACAATGAGCAGTTCTTC. The encoded protein is CASSTLTARGGYNEQFF.

The chain employs TRBV15 and TRBJ2-7; 7 bases line up with TRBD1. This CDR3 is built from 15 residues. Germline CDR1 is LNHNV and CDR2 is YYDKDF (reference sequence). V gave up 0 bases and J gave up 1 base; unmatched junction bases: 3. The CDR3 DNA reads as TGTGCCACCAGCAGAGATGGACAGGCTTCCTACGAGCAGTACTTC. It codes for CATSRDGQASYEQYF.

The chain has TRBV6-5 and TRBJ2-5, with 8 bases that match TRBD2. The junction had 12 bases not matched to a gene; V was cut back by 4 bases and J by 5 bases. CDR1 and CDR2 from the germline V gene are MNHEY and SVGAGI. CDR3 length: 16 residues. CDR3 nucleotide sequence: TGTGCCAGCAGTTCCTCAAGCGGGGGCCGGGGTGAGACCCAGTACTTC. Residues: CASSSSSGGRGETQYF.

The rearrangement uses TRBV27 and TRBJ2-1, with D maybe TRBD2 (5 bases). The germline CDR1 and CDR2 sequences are MNHEY and SMNVEV (reference sequence). Trimming cost V 3 bases and J 0 bases, with 18 bases left between them. This CDR3 contains 18 residues. The CDR3 is CASSFGLSTLRSYNEQFF. DNA for the CDR3: TGTGCCAGCAGTTTTGGACTTTCCACACTACGCTCCTACAATGAGCAGTTCTTC.

The chain couples TRBV11-2 to TRBJ1-6; the D gene is possibly TRBD1 (5 bases). Trimming pared 5 bases from V and 2 bases from J, leaving 16 bases between. The CDR3 is made up of 17 amino acids. Germline CDR1 and CDR2: SGHAT and FQNNGV. CDR3 coding DNA: TGTGCCAGCAGCCGGGGGTGGCAGGGAGCCTATAATTCACCCCTCCACTTT. It encodes CASSRGWQGAYNSPLHF.

The V call is TRBV18, the J call TRBJ1-3; no clear D. CDR1 and CDR2 from the germline V gene are KGHSH and LQKENI. Between the trimmed V and J ends, which lost 6 bases and 3 bases, there was a span of 12 bases. The CDR3 runs 14 residues. CDR3 protein: CASSHPGGGNTIYF. The CDR3 DNA is TGTGCCAGCTCGCACCCAGGAGGTGGAAACACCATATATTTT.

This rearrangement joins TRBV5-1 to TRBJ2-7; 9 bases match TRBD1. This CDR3 spans 14 amino acids. CDR1 and CDR2 (germline): SGHRS, YFSETQ. Trimming cost V 5 bases and J 4 bases; bases outside gene matches: 7. CDR3 residues: CASRTTGQGYEQYF. The CDR3 nucleotides read TGCGCCAGCAGAACCACGGGACAGGGATACGAGCAGTACTTC. Filled out from reference TRBV5-1 and TRBJ2-7, the complete variable domain reads KAGVTQTPRYLIKTRGQQVTLSCSPISGHRSVSWYQQTPGQGLQFLFEYFSETQRNKGNFPGRFSGRQFSNSRSEMNVSTLELGDSALYLCASRTTGQGYEQYFGPGTRLTVT.

The rearrangement joins TRBV27 to TRBJ1-1; weak D call: TRBD1 (6 bases). V was trimmed by 10 bases and J by 0 bases, leaving 15 bases between them. This CDR3 comprises 14 residues. Per germline, CDR1 MNHEY and CDR2 SMNVEV (reference sequence). The DNA of the CDR3 is TGTGCCACGGCTACAGGGATGATGAACACTGAAGCTTTCTTT. Translation gives CATATGMMNTEAFF.

The chain carries TRBV19 and TRBJ1-1; a possible D gene is TRBD1 (5 bases). The CDR3 is made up of 15 amino acids. CDR1 is LNHDA, CDR2 SQIVND, per germline (reference sequence). Trimming pared 1 base from V and 1 base from J, leaving 10 bases between. Here the CDR3 DNA reads TGTGCCAGTAGTATAGGGCGCAGGGAGAACACTGAAGCTTTCTTT. This codes for CASSIGRRENTEAFF.

The chain employs TRBV7-9 and TRBJ1-2; 7 positions match TRBD1. The V gene end was trimmed by 5 bases and the J gene end by 5 bases; junction bases not matched to a gene: 8. In germline, CDR1 is SEHNR, CDR2 FQNEAQ (reference sequence). This CDR3 is built from 14 residues. CDR3 in DNA: TGTGCCAGCAGCGTGGGACAGCCTGAGTATGGCTACACCTTC. It is translated as CASSVGQPEYGYTF.

CDR3 nucleotide sequence: TGCGCCAGCAGCCCCGGGGGGGCCAGTGAAGCTTTCTTT. Amino acids: CASSPGGASEAFF. The V gene is TRBV5-1, the J gene TRBJ1-1, with D perhaps TRBD1 (6 bases). Trimming removed 4 bases from V and 7 bases from J, with 14 bases in between. The CDR3 consists of 13 residues. The germline V gene encodes CDR1 SGHRS and CDR2 YFSETQ.